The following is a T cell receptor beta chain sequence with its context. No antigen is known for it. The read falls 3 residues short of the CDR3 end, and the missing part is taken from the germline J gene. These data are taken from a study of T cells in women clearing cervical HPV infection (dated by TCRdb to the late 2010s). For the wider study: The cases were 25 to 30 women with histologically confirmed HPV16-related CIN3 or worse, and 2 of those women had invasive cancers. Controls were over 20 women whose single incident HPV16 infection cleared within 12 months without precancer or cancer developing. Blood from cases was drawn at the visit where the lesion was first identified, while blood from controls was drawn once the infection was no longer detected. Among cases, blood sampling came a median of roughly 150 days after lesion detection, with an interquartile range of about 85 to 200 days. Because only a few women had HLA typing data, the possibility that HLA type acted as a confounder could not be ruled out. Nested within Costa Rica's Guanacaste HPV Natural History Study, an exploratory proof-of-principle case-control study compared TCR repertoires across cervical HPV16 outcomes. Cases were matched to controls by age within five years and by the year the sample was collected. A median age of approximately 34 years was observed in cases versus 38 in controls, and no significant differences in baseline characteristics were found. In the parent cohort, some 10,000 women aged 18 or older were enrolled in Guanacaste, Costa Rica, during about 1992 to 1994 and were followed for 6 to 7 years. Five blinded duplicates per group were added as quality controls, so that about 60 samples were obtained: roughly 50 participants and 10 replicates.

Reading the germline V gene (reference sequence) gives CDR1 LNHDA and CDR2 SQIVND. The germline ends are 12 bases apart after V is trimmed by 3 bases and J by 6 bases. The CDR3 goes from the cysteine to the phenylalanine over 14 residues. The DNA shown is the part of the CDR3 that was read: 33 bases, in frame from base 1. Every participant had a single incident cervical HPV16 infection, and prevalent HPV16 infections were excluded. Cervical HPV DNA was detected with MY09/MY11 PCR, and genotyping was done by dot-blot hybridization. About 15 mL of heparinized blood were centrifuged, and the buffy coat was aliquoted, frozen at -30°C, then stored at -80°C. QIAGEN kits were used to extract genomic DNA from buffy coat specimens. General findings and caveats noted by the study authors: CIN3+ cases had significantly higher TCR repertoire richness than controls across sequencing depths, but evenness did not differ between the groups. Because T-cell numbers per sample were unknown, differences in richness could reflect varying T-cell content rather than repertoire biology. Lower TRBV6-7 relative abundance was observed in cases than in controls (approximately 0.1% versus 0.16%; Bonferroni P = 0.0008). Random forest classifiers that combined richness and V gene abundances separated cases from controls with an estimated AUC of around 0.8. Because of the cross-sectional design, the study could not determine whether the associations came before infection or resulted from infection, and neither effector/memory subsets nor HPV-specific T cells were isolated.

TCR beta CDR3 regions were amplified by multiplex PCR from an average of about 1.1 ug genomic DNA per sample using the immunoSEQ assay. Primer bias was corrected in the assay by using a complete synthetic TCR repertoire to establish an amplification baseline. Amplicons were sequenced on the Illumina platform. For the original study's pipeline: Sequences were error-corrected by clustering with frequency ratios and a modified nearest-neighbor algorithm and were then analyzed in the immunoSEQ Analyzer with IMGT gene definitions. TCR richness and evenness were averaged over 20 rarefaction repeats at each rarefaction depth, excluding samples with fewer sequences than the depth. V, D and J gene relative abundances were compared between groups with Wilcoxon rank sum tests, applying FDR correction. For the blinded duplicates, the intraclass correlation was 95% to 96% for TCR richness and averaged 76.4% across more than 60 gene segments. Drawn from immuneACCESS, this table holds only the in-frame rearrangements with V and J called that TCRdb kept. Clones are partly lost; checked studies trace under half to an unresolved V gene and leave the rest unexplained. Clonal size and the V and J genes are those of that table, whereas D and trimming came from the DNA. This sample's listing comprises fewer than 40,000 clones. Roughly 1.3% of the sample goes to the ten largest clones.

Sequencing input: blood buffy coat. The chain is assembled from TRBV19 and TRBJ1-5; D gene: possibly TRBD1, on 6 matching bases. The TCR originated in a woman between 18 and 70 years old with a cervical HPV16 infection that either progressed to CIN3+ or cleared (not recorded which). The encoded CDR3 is CASSMYREIQPQHF. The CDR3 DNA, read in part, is TGTGCCAGTAGTATGTACAGGGAGATTCAGCCC.